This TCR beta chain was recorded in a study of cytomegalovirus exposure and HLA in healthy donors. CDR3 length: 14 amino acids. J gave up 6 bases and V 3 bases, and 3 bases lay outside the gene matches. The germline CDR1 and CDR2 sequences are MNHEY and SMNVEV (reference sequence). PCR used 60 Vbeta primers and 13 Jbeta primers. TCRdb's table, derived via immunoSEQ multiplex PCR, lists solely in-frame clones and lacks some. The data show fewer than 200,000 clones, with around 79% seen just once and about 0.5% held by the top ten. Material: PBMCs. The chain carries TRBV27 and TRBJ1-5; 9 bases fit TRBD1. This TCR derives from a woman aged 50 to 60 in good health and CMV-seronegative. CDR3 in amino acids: CASSLGQGRQPQHF. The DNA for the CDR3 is TGTGCCAGCAGTTTGGGACAGGGTCGTCAGCCCCAGCATTTT.